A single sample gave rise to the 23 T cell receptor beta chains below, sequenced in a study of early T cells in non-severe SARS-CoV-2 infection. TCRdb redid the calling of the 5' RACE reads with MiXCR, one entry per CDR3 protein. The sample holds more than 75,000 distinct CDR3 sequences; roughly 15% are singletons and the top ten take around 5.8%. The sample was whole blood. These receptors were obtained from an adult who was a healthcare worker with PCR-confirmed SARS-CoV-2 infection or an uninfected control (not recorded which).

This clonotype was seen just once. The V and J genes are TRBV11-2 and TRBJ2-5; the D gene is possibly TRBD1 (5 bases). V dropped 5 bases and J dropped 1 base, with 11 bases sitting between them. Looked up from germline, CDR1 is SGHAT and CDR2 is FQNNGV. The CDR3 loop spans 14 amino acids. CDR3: CASSPGHTQETQYF. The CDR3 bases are TGTGCCAGCAGCCCAGGACATACCCAAGAGACCCAGTACTTC.

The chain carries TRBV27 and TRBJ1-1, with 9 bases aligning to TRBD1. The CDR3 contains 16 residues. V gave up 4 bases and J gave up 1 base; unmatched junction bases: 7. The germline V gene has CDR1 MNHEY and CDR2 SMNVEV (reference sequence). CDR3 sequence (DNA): TGTGCCAGCAGTTCTCCCGGGACAGGGCCGAACACTGAAGCTTTCTTT. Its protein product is CASSSPGTGPNTEAFF.

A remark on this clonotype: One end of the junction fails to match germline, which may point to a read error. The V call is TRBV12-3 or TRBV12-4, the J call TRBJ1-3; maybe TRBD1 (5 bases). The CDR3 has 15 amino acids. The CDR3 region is CASIMRGNSENTIYF. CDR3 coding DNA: TGTGCCAGCATCATGAGGGGAAACTCTGAAAACACCATATATTTT.

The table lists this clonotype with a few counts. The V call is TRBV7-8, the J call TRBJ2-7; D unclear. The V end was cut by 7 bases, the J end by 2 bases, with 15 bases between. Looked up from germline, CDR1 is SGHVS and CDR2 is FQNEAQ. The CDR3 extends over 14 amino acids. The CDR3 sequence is CASNSFPQTYEQYF. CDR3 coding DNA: TGTGCCAGCAACTCGTTCCCTCAGACCTACGAGCAGTACTTC.

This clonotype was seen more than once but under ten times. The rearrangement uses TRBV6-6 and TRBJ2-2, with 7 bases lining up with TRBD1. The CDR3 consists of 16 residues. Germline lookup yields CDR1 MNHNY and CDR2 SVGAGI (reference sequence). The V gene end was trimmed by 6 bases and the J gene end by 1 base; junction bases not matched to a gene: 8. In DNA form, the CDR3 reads TGTGCCAGCAGCCCTAACACAGGGGTGAACACCGGGGAGCTGTTTTTT. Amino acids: CASSPNTGVNTGELFF.

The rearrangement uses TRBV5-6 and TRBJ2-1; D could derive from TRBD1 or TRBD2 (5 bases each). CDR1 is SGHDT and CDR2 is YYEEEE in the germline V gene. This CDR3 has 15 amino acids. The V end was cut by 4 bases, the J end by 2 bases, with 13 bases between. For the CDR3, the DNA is TGTGCCAGCAGCCGAACCGGGGCTCCCTACAATGAGCAGTTCTTC. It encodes CASSRTGAPYNEQFF.

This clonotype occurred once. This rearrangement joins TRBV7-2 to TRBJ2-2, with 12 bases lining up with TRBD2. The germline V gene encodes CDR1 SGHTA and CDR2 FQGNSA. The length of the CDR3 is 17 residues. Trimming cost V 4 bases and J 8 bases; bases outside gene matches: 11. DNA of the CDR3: TGTGCCAGCAGCTCCTATCGGACTAGCGGGGAGGAGGGGGAGCTGTTTTTT. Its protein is CASSSYRTSGEEGELFF.

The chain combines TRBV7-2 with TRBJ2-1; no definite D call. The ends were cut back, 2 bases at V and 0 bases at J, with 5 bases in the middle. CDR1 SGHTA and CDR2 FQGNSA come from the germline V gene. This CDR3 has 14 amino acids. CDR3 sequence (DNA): TGTGCCAGCAGCTTACCGAGCTCCTACAATGAGCAGTTCTTC. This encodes CASSLPSSYNEQFF.

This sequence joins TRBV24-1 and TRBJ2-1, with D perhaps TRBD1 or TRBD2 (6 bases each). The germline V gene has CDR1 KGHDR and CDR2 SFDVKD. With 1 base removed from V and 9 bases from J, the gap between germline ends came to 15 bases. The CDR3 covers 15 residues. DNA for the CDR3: TGTGCCACCAGTGATTTTGGCCGGGGGCGCGGTGAGCAGTTCTTC. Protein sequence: CATSDFGRGRGEQFF.

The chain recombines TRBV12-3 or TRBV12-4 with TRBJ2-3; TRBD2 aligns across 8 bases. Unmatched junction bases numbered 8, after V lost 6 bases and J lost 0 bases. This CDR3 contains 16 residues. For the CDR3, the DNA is TGTGCCAGCAGCCACTCTAGCGGGCCTAGCACAGATACGCAGTATTTT. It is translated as CASSHSSGPSTDTQYF.

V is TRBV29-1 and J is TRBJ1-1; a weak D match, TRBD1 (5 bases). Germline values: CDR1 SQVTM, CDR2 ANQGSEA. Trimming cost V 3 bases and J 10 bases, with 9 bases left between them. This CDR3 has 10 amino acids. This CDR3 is CSVEAGLAFF. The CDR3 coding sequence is TGCAGCGTTGAGGCAGGGCTAGCTTTCTTT.

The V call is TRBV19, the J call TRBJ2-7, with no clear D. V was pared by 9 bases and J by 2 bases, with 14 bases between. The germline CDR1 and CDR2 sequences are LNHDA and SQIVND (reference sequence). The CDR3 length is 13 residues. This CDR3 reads CASRHLEPYEQYF. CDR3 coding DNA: TGTGCCAGCCGACACTTAGAACCCTACGAGCAGTACTTC. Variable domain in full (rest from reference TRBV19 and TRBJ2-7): DGGITQSPKYLFRKEGQNVTLSCEQNLNHDAMYWYRQDPGQGLRLIYYSQIVNDFQKGDIAEGYSVSREKKESFPLTVTSAQKNPTAFYLCASRHLEPYEQYFGPGTRLTVT.

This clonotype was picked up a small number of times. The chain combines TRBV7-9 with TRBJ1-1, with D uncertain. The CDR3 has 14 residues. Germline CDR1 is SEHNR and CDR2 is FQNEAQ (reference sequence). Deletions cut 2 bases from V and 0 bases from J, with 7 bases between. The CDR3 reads CASSLIFLNTEAFF. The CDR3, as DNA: TGTGCCAGCAGCTTAATCTTCTTGAACACTGAAGCTTTCTTT.

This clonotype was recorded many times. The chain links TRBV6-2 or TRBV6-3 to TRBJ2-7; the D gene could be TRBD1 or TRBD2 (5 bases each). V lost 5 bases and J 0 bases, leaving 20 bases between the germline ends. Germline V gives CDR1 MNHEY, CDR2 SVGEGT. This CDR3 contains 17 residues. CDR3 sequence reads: CASSPSFEGRSSYEQYF. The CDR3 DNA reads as TGTGCCAGCAGTCCCTCTTTCGAGGGGCGCAGCTCCTACGAGCAGTACTTC.

CDR3 DNA: TGTGCCGCCTCCGGGGCAGGGAATCAGCCCCAGCATTTT. This translates into CAASGAGNQPQHF. V usage is TRBV19 and J usage is TRBJ1-5; D perhaps matches TRBD1 (5 bases). Per the germline V gene, CDR1 is LNHDA and CDR2 is SQIVND (reference sequence). V was pared by 11 bases and J by 4 bases, with 15 bases between. The CDR3 spans 13 residues.

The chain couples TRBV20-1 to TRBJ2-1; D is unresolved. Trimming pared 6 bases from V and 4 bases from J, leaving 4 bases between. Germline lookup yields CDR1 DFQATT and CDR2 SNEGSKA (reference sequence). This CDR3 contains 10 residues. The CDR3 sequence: CSAIYNEQFF. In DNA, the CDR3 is TGCAGTGCCATTTACAATGAGCAGTTCTTC.

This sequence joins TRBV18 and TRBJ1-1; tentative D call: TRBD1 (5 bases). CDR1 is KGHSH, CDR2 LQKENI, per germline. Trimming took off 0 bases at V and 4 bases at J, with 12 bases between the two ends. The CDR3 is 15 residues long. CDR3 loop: CASSPPGPSGTEAFF. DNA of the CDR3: TGTGCCAGCTCACCACCGGGACCAAGCGGCACTGAAGCTTTCTTT.

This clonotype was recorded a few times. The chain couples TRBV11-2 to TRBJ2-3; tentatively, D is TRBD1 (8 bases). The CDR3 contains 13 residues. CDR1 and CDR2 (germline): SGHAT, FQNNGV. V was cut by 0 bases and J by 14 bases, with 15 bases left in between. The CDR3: CASSLERSGTGYF. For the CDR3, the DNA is TGTGCCAGCAGCTTAGAAAGAAGCGGGACAGGGTATTTT.

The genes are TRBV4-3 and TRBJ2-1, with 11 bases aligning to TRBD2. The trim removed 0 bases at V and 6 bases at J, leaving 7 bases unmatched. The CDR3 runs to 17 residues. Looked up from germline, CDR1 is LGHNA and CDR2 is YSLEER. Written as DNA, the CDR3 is TGCGCCAGCAGCCAAGATAGAGTAGGGACTAGCGGCAATGAGCAGTTCTTC. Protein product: CASSQDRVGTSGNEQFF.

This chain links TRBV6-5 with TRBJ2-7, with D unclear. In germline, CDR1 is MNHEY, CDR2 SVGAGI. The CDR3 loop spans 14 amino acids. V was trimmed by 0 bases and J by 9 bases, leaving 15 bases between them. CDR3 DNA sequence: TGTGCCAGCAGTTACTCGAATCCAGCCCAGCGGCAGTACTTC. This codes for CASSYSNPAQRQYF.

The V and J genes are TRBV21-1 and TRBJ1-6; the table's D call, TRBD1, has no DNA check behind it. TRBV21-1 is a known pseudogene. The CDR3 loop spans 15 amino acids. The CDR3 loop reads CASSYTGGVDSPLHF. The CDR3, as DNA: TGTGCCAGCAGTTACACCGGGGGGGTGGATTCACCCCTCCACTTT.

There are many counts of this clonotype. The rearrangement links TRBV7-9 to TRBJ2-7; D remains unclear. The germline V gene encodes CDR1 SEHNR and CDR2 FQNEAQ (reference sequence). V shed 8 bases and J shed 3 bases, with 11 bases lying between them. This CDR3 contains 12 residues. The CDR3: CASSGARYEQYF. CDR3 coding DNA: TGTGCCAGCTCAGGAGCCCGCTACGAGCAGTACTTC.

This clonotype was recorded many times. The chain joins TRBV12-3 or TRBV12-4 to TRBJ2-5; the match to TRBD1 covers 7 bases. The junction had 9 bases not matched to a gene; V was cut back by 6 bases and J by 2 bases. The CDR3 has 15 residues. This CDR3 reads CASSPGTVYQETQYF. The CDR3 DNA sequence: TGTGCCAGCAGCCCGGGGACAGTATATCAAGAGACCCAGTACTTC.